This passage covers 18 T cell receptor beta chains from one sample sequenced in a study of cytomegalovirus exposure and HLA in healthy donors. Primers: 60 Vbeta forward and 13 Jbeta reverse. Sequenced by immunoSEQ multiplex PCR; TCRdb stores in-frame clones only, minus some. The sample includes about 140,000 clones, over 60% of them seen just once. Input material: PBMCs. Source of these receptors: a male donor in good health and CMV-seropositive.

This clone has more than one count but fewer than ten. CDR3: CAISEVESTEAFF. Here the CDR3 DNA reads TGTGCCATCAGTGAGGTCGAGAGCACTGAAGCTTTCTTT. The chain combines TRBV10-3 with TRBJ1-1, with unresolved D. The CDR3 has 13 amino acids. Trimming pared 2 bases from V and 4 bases from J, leaving 8 bases between. Germline V gene sequence: CDR1 ENHRY, CDR2 SYGVKD.

V usage is TRBV6-5 and J usage is TRBJ2-1; no clear D gene. V was shortened by 0 bases and J by 10 bases, with 10 bases between the two germline ends. The CDR3 covers 13 residues. The germline CDR1 and CDR2 sequences are MNHEY and SVGAGI. The CDR3, as DNA: TGTGCCAGCAGTTACTCTGCAGTCTCCGAGCAGTTCTTC. Amino acid sequence: CASSYSAVSEQFF.

The rearrangement links TRBV7-6 to TRBJ2-2; no definite D call. The germline V and J ends were trimmed by 1 base and 6 bases, with 9 bases remaining between them. The CDR3 spans 14 residues. CDR1 SGHVS and CDR2 FNYEAQ come from the germline V gene. In DNA, the CDR3 is TGTGCCAGCAGCTTAGGCGGCTACTCCGGGGAGCTGTTTTTT. Amino acid sequence: CASSLGGYSGELFF. The full variable domain, with the rest looked up from reference TRBV7-6 and TRBJ2-2, is GAGVSQSPRYKVTKRGQDVALRCDPISGHVSLYWYRQALGQGPEFLTYFNYEAQQDKSGLPNDRFSAERPEGSISTLTIQRTEQRDSAMYRCASSLGGYSGELFFGEGSRLTVL.

The chain is built from TRBV19 and TRBJ1-5, with D hard to call. The V gene's germline CDR1 is LNHDA and CDR2 SQIVND (reference sequence). The CDR3 has 14 amino acids. The V end was cut by 1 base, the J end by 4 bases, with 8 bases between. The CDR3 DNA reads as TGTGCCAGTAGTATAGTGGCGGGAAATCAGCCCCAGCATTTT. It codes for CASSIVAGNQPQHF.

The chain recombines TRBV27 with TRBJ2-2; 7 bases are a match to TRBD1. This CDR3 is 15 amino acids long. V lost 6 bases to trimming and J lost 1 base; unmatched junction nucleotides: 5. Germline V gives CDR1 MNHEY, CDR2 SMNVEV (reference sequence). The CDR3 DNA reads as TGTGCCAGCAGACCGAGGGGGCTGAACACCGGGGAGCTGTTTTTT. Protein product: CASRPRGLNTGELFF.

This chain links TRBV27 with TRBJ2-5; TRBD1 might be the D (5 bases). Deletions cut 4 bases from V and 1 base from J, with 10 bases between. The germline gives CDR1 MNHEY, CDR2 SMNVEV (reference sequence). CDR3 length: 14 amino acids. CDR3 sequence (DNA): TGTGCCAGCAGTTCCCGACAGTTCCAAGAGACCCAGTACTTC. Translated, it gives CASSSRQFQETQYF.

This chain links TRBV11-2 with TRBJ2-7; 8 nucleotides agree with TRBD2. The CDR3 consists of 15 residues. After removal of 2 bases from V and 4 bases from J, the junction contained 7 bases not matched to a gene. Germline V gene lookup returns CDR1 SGHAT and CDR2 FQNNGV. In DNA, the CDR3 is TGTGCCAGCAGCTTACGGGGGGGGAACCGGTACGAGCAGTACTTC. Translated: CASSLRGGNRYEQYF. Full variable domain (remainder filled in from reference TRBV11-2 and TRBJ2-7): EAGVAQSPRYKIIEKRQSVAFWCNPISGHATLYWYQQILGQGPKLLIQFQNNGVVDDSQLPKDRFSAERLKGVDSTLKIQPAKLEDSAVYLCASSLRGGNRYEQYFGPGTRLTVT.

The rearrangement uses TRBV7-8 and TRBJ2-6, with D possibly being TRBD1 (6 bases). Looked up from germline, CDR1 is SGHVS and CDR2 is FQNEAQ. The CDR3 has 15 amino acids. V lost 6 bases to trimming and J lost 0 bases, with 9 bases between them. Here the CDR3 reads CASSWDNSGANVLTF. CDR3 nucleotide sequence: TGTGCCAGCAGTTGGGACAACTCTGGGGCCAACGTCCTGACTTTC.

The chain couples TRBV15 to TRBJ1-1; 7 bases map to TRBD1. V was clipped by 3 bases and J by 0 bases; unmatched bases: 10. The germline V gene has CDR1 LNHNV and CDR2 YYDKDF (reference sequence). The CDR3 is 17 amino acids. Here the CDR3 reads CATSRADREVLNTEAFF. The CDR3 coding sequence is TGTGCCACCAGCAGGGCCGACAGGGAAGTCCTGAACACTGAAGCTTTCTTT.

This clone turned up a few times. The chain links TRBV5-8 to TRBJ2-2; 9 positions agree with TRBD1. Trimming at V came to 5 bases and at J to 1 base, leaving 6 bases not matched to a gene. The CDR3 loop spans 16 amino acids. Germline V lookup: CDR1 SGHTS, CDR2 YDEGEE. The CDR3 region is CASSRGQGWNTGELFF. The CDR3 DNA sequence: TGTGCCAGCAGTCGAGGACAGGGGTGGAACACCGGGGAGCTGTTTTTT.

In its sample, this clone was seen once. The rearrangement joins TRBV6-5 to TRBJ2-1, with 9 nucleotides matching TRBD2. The germline V gene has CDR1 MNHEY and CDR2 SVGAGI. Trimming at V came to 2 bases and at J to 8 bases, leaving 7 bases not matched to a gene. The CDR3 runs 15 residues. DNA for the CDR3: TGTGCCAGCAGTTACGGACTAGCGCGGGTCGATGAGCAGTTCTTC. This translates into CASSYGLARVDEQFF.

This clone was seen a handful of times. The chain has TRBV6-6 and TRBJ1-1; 7 nucleotides match TRBD1. Per germline, CDR1 MNHNY and CDR2 SVGAGI (reference sequence). V was clipped by 2 bases and J by 4 bases; unmatched bases: 4. The CDR3 is made up of 14 amino acids. CDR3: CASSYRQGFTEAFF. DNA for the CDR3: TGTGCCAGCAGTTACCGACAGGGTTTCACTGAAGCTTTCTTT.

The rearrangement links TRBV5-1 to TRBJ2-2; 12 nucleotides agree with TRBD2. Germline CDR1 SGHRS, CDR2 YFSETQ. The V segment lost 5 bases and the J segment 6 bases; nucleotides outside the gene matches: 11. This CDR3 has 17 residues. CDR3 nucleotides: TGCGCCAGCAGGTCCGGGACTAGCGGGTTGTGGGCCGGGGAGCTGTTTTTT. It yields the protein CASRSGTSGLWAGELFF.

This clone was seen a handful of times. The germline gene is not matched at one end of the junction; a read error may be the cause. V and J are TRBV7-7 and TRBJ2-1, with TRBD2 matching 7 bases. CDR1 is SSHAT, CDR2 FNYEAQ, per germline (reference sequence). The CDR3 is 16 amino acids. The CDR3 loop is CASSLVRRERYNEQFF. The CDR3 nucleotides are TGTGCTAGCAGCTTGGTTCGGCGGGAGCGCTACAATGAGCAGTTCTTC.

The V and J genes are TRBV18 and TRBJ2-2, with 14 nucleotides matching TRBD2. J lost 3 bases, V lost 4 bases, and 4 bases had no gene match. Per germline, CDR1 KGHSH and CDR2 LQKENI. This CDR3 is built from 17 residues. Here the CDR3 reads CASSLGTSGSDTGELFF. The CDR3 nucleotides read TGTGCCAGCTCACTCGGGACTAGCGGGAGCGACACCGGGGAGCTGTTTTTT.

The V call is TRBV5-1, the J call TRBJ2-5, with 7 bases aligning to TRBD1. The germline gives CDR1 SGHRS, CDR2 YFSETQ. CDR3 size: 14 residues. V lost 2 bases to trimming and J lost 9 bases; unmatched junction nucleotides: 10. For the CDR3, the DNA is TGCGCCAGCAGCTTAGGGACAGTCGTTGAGTCCCAGTACTTC. Translating it yields CASSLGTVVESQYF.

This chain joins TRBV2 and TRBJ2-7; 12 bases align to TRBD2. V lost 4 bases and J lost 4; bases outside the gene matches: 8. The CDR3 sequence is 16 residues long. Germline-derived CDR1 and CDR2 are SNHLY and FYNNEI. The CDR3 sequence is CASSVPGTSGLYEQYF. The CDR3 nucleotides are TGTGCCAGCAGTGTACCCGGGACTAGCGGGTTATACGAGCAGTACTTC.

This chain connects TRBV19 to TRBJ2-2; possible D gene TRBD1, 6 bases. V was trimmed by 1 base and J by 3 bases, leaving 15 bases between them. CDR3 length: 17 residues. Germline V CDR1 and CDR2: LNHDA, SQIVND (reference sequence). The DNA for the CDR3 is TGTGCCAGTAGTATAGCAGTTTGGGGGCCCGACACCGGGGAGCTGTTTTTT. Translation gives CASSIAVWGPDTGELFF.